The clone carrying this TCR beta chain was observed a few times. Time point denoted: newly diagnosed GD, antithyroid drugs for less than 3 months. The TCR library was prepared using RNA isolated from PBMCs. This entry is derived from a study of regulatory T cells in long-lasting Graves disease. The CDR3 runs to 15 residues. The trim removed 6 bases at V and 9 bases at J, leaving 10 bases unmatched. CDR1 and CDR2 (germline): MDHEN, SYDVKM. For TCR beta, libraries came from iRepertoire HTBI primers and Arm-PCR of CDR3 regions. MiXCR, applied by TCRdb to the multiplex PCR reads, yields one record per CDR3 protein. The table includes under 700,000 distinct CDR3 sequences, about 15% detected once. These data also featured in a second study, about T cells in Graves' hyperthyroidism and ophthalmopathy.

The starting material was peripheral blood mononuclear cells (PBMCs), obtained at new diagnosis, from a patient treated with antithyroid drugs. The chain employs TRBV28 and TRBJ2-1, with TRBD1 matching 11 bases. The clonotype comes from a woman in her forties or fifties with Graves disease. CDR3 nucleotide sequence: TGTGCCAGCAGACCTCCGGGACAGGGGGTTCGTGAGCAGTTCTTC. Encoded protein: CASRPPGQGVREQFF.